The entry below describes one T cell receptor beta chain. This entry is derived from a study of T cell changes during pregnancy in multiple sclerosis. Repertoires were generated with immunoSEQ multiplex PCR, while TCRdb's copy carries only in-frame clones and drops some. This sample has under 75,000 clones, with around 90% found just once. Germline-derived CDR1 and CDR2 are KGHSH and LQKENI. Trimming removed 1 base at V and 1 base at J, with 10 bases between. The CDR3 is made up of 15 amino acids. This specimen was peripheral blood, taken in the third trimester of pregnancy. This TCR came from a female donor in good health, enrolled as a control in a pregnancy study. This chain joins TRBV18 and TRBJ1-1, with D tentatively TRBD1 (5 bases). The CDR3 reads CASSPRQIQNTEAFF. CDR3 nucleotide sequence: TGTGCCAGCTCACCACGACAGATTCAGAACACTGAAGCTTTCTTT.